A selection of T cell receptor beta chains follows, all from one sample in a study of blood T cell repertoires in COVID-19. The method was immunoSEQ multiplex PCR; TCRdb's version includes in-frame clones alone and lacks a portion of them. Among about 68,000 clones, roughly 90% were seen once, and the ten largest hold more than 5.5%. The sample was peripheral blood. The receptors stem from a man aged 40-49 years with COVID-19, enrolled during active disease. CDR3s include the opening cysteine and the closing phenylalanine or tryptophan. The D gene is left open where the match is weak. Clone size, where shown, is once, few, many, or a class for clones that have expanded.

.	TRBJ2-7	TRBD1	TRBV4-1	TGCGCCAGCAGCCAAGGTCCGGACAGGGTCTACGAGCAGTACTTC	CASSQGPDRVYEQYF
once	TRBJ1-2	.	TRBV5-8	TGTGCCAGCAGCTTGAGGTTCGGGGATAACTATGGCTACACCTTC	CASSLRFGDNYGYTF
.	TRBJ2-2	TRBD1	TRBV10-3	TGTGCCATCACCCCTCGGACAGGGGCGAACACCGGGGAGCTGTTTTTT	CAITPRTGANTGELFF
.	TRBJ2-7	TRBD2	TRBV30	TGTGCCTGGACCCCCCCCACGGGGGGCGAGCAGTACTTC	CAWTPPTGGEQYF
few	TRBJ1-2	.	TRBV7-8	TGTGCCAGCAGCTGGTTGGACGGGAAGTCTAACTATGGCTACACCTTC	CASSWLDGKSNYGYTF
.	TRBJ2-3	.	TRBV7-9	TGTGCCAGCAGCTCCGTCGGCGGGCCAATCACAGATACGCAGTATTTT	CASSSVGGPITDTQYF
.	TRBJ1-2	TRBD1	TRBV10-3	TGTGCCATCAGTGGGACAGGGAATGGCTACACCTTC	CAISGTGNGYTF
.	TRBJ1-1	TRBD1	TRBV2	TGTGCCAGCAGTGCACAAACAGGGGGGGACACTGAAGCTTTCTTT	CASSAQTGGDTEAFF
.	TRBJ2-7	TRBD1	TRBV27	TGTGCCAGCAGGTACCGGGACAGGGGTTACGAGCAGTACTTC	CASRYRDRGYEQYF
.	TRBJ1-2	.	TRBV2	TGTGCCAGCTTTGGTTTAGCTAACTATGGCTACACCTTC	CASFGLANYGYTF
.	TRBJ1-2	.	TRBV19	TGTGCCAGTAGTATAGACTCCCGGTATGGCTACACCTTC	CASSIDSRYGYTF
.	TRBJ1-1	TRBD1	TRBV7-9	TGTGCCAGCAGCGCGAGGCCCGACAGGGTCTCTGAAGCTTTCTTT	CASSARPDRVSEAFF
.	TRBJ2-5	.	TRBV10-1	TGCGCCAGCAGTGAGTCCGGGCGGGGCCAAGAGACCCAGTACTTC	CASSESGRGQETQYF
.	TRBJ1-2	TRBD1	TRBV19	TGTGCCAGTAGTACCAAGGAACAGGGGGCCTTCTATGGCTACACCTTC	CASSTKEQGAFYGYTF
.	TRBJ2-7	TRBD1	TRBV29-1	TGCAGCGTTTTACAGGGGGGCCTCTACGAGCAGTACTTC	CSVLQGGLYEQYF
.	TRBJ2-1	TRBD1	TRBV10-3	TGTGCCATCGGACCCCAGGGGGCTGACAATGAGCAGTTCTTC	CAIGPQGADNEQFF
few	TRBJ2-7	.	TRBV6-5	TGTGCCAGCAGTCCGCAGATGGGACACTACGAGCAGTACTTC	CASSPQMGHYEQYF
.	TRBJ2-2	TRBD2	TRBV11-2	TGTGCCAGCAGCTTACTAGCGGGGCAAAACACCGGGGAGCTGTTTTTT	CASSLLAGQNTGELFF
.	TRBJ1-4	.	TRBV5-1	TGCGCCAGCAGCTTGGGGCAGGCGGCGACTACCGGTGAAAAACTGTTTTTT	CASSLGQAATTGEKLFF
.	TRBJ2-2	.	TRBV18	TGTGCCAGCTCACCACCGGGTGCGGTGCCCGGGGAGCTGTTTTTT	CASSPPGAVPGELFF
.	TRBJ2-1	TRBD2	TRBV7-6	TGTGCCAGCAGCTTAGAGGCGGGACTAGGTTCAGGCGAGCAGTTCTTC	CASSLEAGLGSGEQFF
.	TRBJ1-3	.	TRBV7-6	TGTGCCAGCAGTTTCCAAAAAAGGGGAGGATTTGGAGCCATATATTTT	CASSFQKRGGFGAIYF
.	TRBJ2-5	TRBD2	TRBV7-8	TGTGCCAGCAGCTTAGTAGATAGCGGGGGGGCTAGAGAGACCCAGTACTTC	CASSLVDSGGARETQYF
once	TRBJ1-1	TRBD1	TRBV10-3	TGTGCCACACAGGGGCAGGGTGAAGCTTTCTTT	CATQGQGEAFF
.	TRBJ1-5	TRBD1	TRBV30	TGTGCCTGGAGCCGACAGGGAGGCGGACAGCCCCAGCATTTT	CAWSRQGGGQPQHF
.	TRBJ1-5	.	TRBV2	TGTGCCAGCAACTACTATAGCAATCAGCCCCAGCATTTT	CASNYYSNQPQHF
.	TRBJ2-2	TRBD1	TRBV5-1	TGCGCCAGCAGCTTGGAAGGGGGCCGGGTTTACGGGGAGCTGTTTTTT	CASSLEGGRVYGELFF
.	TRBJ2-2	.	TRBV6-5	TGTGCCAGCAGTTATAGCTGGGGCCACGGGGAGCTGTTTTTT	CASSYSWGHGELFF
.	TRBJ1-5	.	TRBV5-1	TGCGCCAGCAGCCTTACAGGGCGCTTAGATCAGCCCCAGCATTTT	CASSLTGRLDQPQHF
.	TRBJ2-1	TRBD1	TRBV5-1	TGCGCCAGCACCTTCAACCCTGGGACAGCCCTCAAACAGTTCTTC	CASTFNPGTALKQFF
.	TRBJ2-3	.	TRBV28	TGTGCCAGCAGTTTTGGCAGCGCGCGCACAGATACGCAGTATTTT	CASSFGSARTDTQYF
.	TRBJ1-2	TRBD1	TRBV29-1	TGCAGCGTTGAGGGCAGGGGGAACTATGGCTACACCTTC	CSVEGRGNYGYTF
.	TRBJ1-2	TRBD1	TRBV7-8	TGTGCCAGCAGCCCATTAAGGTTTGGGGACCCCCAGGGGGAAAAGACAGGGCCCTCCTATGGCTACACCTTC	CASSPLRFGDPQGEKTGPSYGYTF
.	TRBJ2-7	.	TRBV6-1	TGTGCCAGCAGTGAGATGGCAGGGGCACACTACGAGCAGTACTTC	CASSEMAGAHYEQYF
.	TRBJ2-5	TRBD1	TRBV24-1	TGTGCCACCAGTGACTACAGGGGATCCCAAGAGACCCAGTACTTC	CATSDYRGSQETQYF
.	TRBJ2-7	TRBD2	TRBV11-1	TGTGCCAGCAGCTCCGGGGGGGCCAACGAGCAGTACTTC	CASSSGGANEQYF
.	TRBJ2-3	TRBD2	TRBV6-5	TGTGCCACCGGGACTAGCGGCACAGATACGCAGTATTTT	CATGTSGTDTQYF
.	TRBJ2-1	.	TRBV19	TGTGCCAGTAGTAGGCGGGGGCAAGGGAGTGAGCAGTTCTTC	CASSRRGQGSEQFF
.	TRBJ1-4	.	TRBV5-1	TGCGCCAGCAGCCCCTCGCCAGGGAACGAAAAACTGTTTTTT	CASSPSPGNEKLFF
.	TRBJ2-3	.	TRBV11-2	TGTGCCAGCAGCTCCCCGGGGTATACAGATACGCAGTATTTT	CASSSPGYTDTQYF
.	TRBJ2-5	.	TRBV5-5	TGTGCCAGCATTGTCCGGGTAGAGCCGCAAGAGACCCAGTACTTC	CASIVRVEPQETQYF
few	TRBJ1-2	.	TRBV6-5	TGTGCCAGCAGTTACTCGCAGGGTCTCTACACCTTC	CASSYSQGLYTF
.	TRBJ1-1	TRBD1	TRBV5-4	TGTGCCAGCAGCTACCGACAGGGTGGCACTGAAGCTTTCTTT	CASSYRQGGTEAFF
.	TRBJ1-3	.	TRBV18	TGTGCCAGCTCACTGCAGGGCTCTGGAAACACCATATATTTT	CASSLQGSGNTIYF
few	TRBJ1-2	.	TRBV6-1	TGTGCCAGCGGTGACAGGCCGAATGGCTACACCTTC	CASGDRPNGYTF